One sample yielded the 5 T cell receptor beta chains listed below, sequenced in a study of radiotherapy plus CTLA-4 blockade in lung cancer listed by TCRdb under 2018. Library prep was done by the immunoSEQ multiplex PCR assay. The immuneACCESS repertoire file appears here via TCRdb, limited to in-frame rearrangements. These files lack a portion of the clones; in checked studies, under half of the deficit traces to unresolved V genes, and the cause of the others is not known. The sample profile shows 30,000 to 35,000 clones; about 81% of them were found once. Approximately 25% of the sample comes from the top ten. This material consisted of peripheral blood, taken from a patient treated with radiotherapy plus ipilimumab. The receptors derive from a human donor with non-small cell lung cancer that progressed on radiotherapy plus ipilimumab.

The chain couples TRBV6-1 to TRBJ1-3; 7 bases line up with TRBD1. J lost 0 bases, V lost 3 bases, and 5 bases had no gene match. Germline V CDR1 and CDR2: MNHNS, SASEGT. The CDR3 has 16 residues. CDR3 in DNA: TGTGCCAGCAGTGAGTGGGACAGTAGCTCTGGAAACACCATATATTTT. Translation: CASSEWDSSSGNTIYF.

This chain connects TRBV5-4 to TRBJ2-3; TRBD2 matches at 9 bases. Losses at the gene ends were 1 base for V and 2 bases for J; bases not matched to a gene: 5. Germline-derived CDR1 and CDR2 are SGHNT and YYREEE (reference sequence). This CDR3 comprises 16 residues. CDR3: CASSLRRLADTDTQYF. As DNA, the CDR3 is TGTGCCAGCAGCTTGCGAAGACTAGCGGACACAGATACGCAGTATTTT.

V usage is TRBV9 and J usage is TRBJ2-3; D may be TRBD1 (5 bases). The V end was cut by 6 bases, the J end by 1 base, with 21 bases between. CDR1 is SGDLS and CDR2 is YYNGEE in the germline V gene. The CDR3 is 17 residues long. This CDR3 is CASTPRLAGMGTDTQYF. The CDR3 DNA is TGTGCCAGCACCCCCCGGTTGGCAGGGATGGGCACAGATACGCAGTATTTT.

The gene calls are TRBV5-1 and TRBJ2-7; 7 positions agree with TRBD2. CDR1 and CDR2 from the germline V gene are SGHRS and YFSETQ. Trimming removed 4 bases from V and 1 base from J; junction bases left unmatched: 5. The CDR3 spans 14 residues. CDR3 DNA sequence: TGCGCCAGCAGCCGCGTGGGAGGGTCCTACGAGCAGTACTTC. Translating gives CASSRVGGSYEQYF.

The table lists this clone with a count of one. CDR3 coding DNA: TGTGCCAGCGCCCCGGGACAGCATAATTCACCCCTCCACTTT. Translating it yields CASAPGQHNSPLHF. The chain employs TRBV6-5 and TRBJ1-6, with 7 bases aligning to TRBD1. Unmatched junction bases numbered 6, after V lost 8 bases and J lost 5 bases. Per the germline V gene, CDR1 is MNHEY and CDR2 is SVGAGI. The CDR3 loop spans 14 amino acids.